A single sample is the source of the 3 T cell receptor beta chains below, sequenced in a study of shared clonotypes between healthy human individuals. Sequenced by immunoSEQ multiplex PCR; TCRdb stores in-frame clones only, minus some. This repertoire shows about 480,000 clones, 60% to 80% found once; its top ten account for roughly an eighth. Input material: PBMCs. These receptors originate from a middle-aged woman in good health. Some clones in this sample may be carry-over from other donors' samples.

The V gene is TRBV7-9, the J gene TRBJ2-1; D is uncertain. The CDR3 consists of 16 residues. CDR1 and CDR2 from the germline V gene are SEHNR and FQNEAQ (reference sequence). V was clipped by 1 base and J by 0 bases, with 10 bases between them. CDR3 amino acids: CASSLGAWGSYNEQFF. The CDR3 DNA reads as TGTGCCAGCAGCTTAGGTGCGTGGGGCTCCTACAATGAGCAGTTCTTC. Filled out from reference TRBV7-9 and TRBJ2-1, the complete variable domain reads DTGVSQNPRHKITKRGQNVTFRCDPISEHNRLYWYRQTLGQGPEFLTYFQNEAQLEKSRLLSDRFSAERPKGSFSTLEIQRTEQGDSAMYLCASSLGAWGSYNEQFFGPGTRLTVL.

This clone was seen only a few times. The chain couples TRBV7-2 to TRBJ2-7; TRBD2 aligns across 13 bases. Germline V gene sequence: CDR1 SGHTA, CDR2 FQGNSA. The CDR3 totals 16 residues. With 4 bases clipped from V and 4 bases from J, the junction kept 7 bases outside the gene matches. CDR3 region: CASSWGLAGLWYEQYF. The CDR3 nucleotides are TGTGCCAGCAGCTGGGGACTAGCGGGACTTTGGTACGAGCAGTACTTC. Using reference TRBV7-2 and TRBJ2-7 for the parts outside the CDR3, the full variable domain is GAGVSQSPSNKVTEKGKDVELRCDPISGHTALYWYRQSLGQGLEFLIYFQGNSAPDKSGLPSDRFSAERTGGSVSTLTIQRTQQEDSAVYLCASSWGLAGLWYEQYFGPGTRLTVT.

This chain uses TRBV7-2 with TRBJ2-3, with D unresolved. CDR3 length equals 13 residues. Per the germline V gene, CDR1 is SGHTA and CDR2 is FQGNSA. V lost 5 bases and J 8 bases, leaving 14 bases between the germline ends. The CDR3 region is CASSQTPVGTQYF. In DNA form, the CDR3 reads TGTGCCAGCAGCCAGACCCCCGTTGGTACGCAGTATTTT.